This note documents a single TCR beta chain sequence. The source of the sample is a study of CD8+CD57+ T cells in acquired aplastic anemia. Before being chosen for sequencing, patients had shown CD8+CD57+ cell expansion by flow cytometry. CDR3 and TCR beta VDJ profiling relied on genomic DNA as the template. TCRdb reprocessed the reads via MiXCR and lists one record per CDR3 protein. Found here are just over 450,000 distinct CDR3 sequences, about a third of them singletons; the top ten hold 0.82%. Sequencing was carried out using sorted CD4+, CD8+, or CD8+CD57+ T cells (not recorded which) from PBMCs. The source of this sequence is a human donor with aplastic anemia.

CDR3 in DNA: TGTGCCTGGAGTGTACTAGCGGGCGGAAACATTCAGTACTTC. Translation: CAWSVLAGGNIQYF. This chain connects TRBV19 to TRBJ2-4; 9 bases match TRBD2. The CDR3 contains 14 residues. The germline gives CDR1 LNHDA, CDR2 SQIVND (reference sequence). The V and J ends lost 11 bases and 6 bases, in that order; junction bases with no gene match: 11.